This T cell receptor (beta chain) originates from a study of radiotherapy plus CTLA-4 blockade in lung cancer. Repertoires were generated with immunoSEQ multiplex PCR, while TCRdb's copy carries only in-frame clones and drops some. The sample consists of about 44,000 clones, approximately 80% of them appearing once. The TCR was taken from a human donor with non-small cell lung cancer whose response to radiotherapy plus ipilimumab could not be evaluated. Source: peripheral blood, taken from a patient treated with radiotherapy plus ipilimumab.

CDR3 DNA: TGTGCCAGCAGCTTAGAGGGGCTTCGGAATGAAAAACTGTTTTTT. Translation: CASSLEGLRNEKLFF. The chain has TRBV7-9 and TRBJ1-4; D perhaps matches TRBD1 (5 bases). The CDR3 runs 15 residues. Trimming took 1 base from V and 5 from J, leaving 11 bases between them. Germline values: CDR1 SEHNR, CDR2 FQNEAQ (reference sequence).